Presented here are 2 T cell receptor beta chains from one specimen sequenced in a study of shared clonotypes between healthy human individuals. Profiled with immunoSEQ multiplex PCR; TCRdb holds only in-frame clones, not every one. The repertoire holds about 2.5 million clones, 80% to 95% seen once, with 0.37% in the top ten. The specimen was naive CD4+ T cells from PBMCs. Sample subset: CD45RA+ positively selected. The receptors come from a man aged 18 to 30 in good health. Some clones in this sample may be carry-over from other donors' samples.

This clone was recorded once. This same CDR3 is encoded by further DNA sequences in the sample. The J gene is TRBJ2-1, the V gene TRBV5-1, with 8 bases that match TRBD1. This CDR3 has 15 residues. After removal of 5 bases from V and 8 bases from J, the junction contained 12 bases not matched to a gene. Germline V CDR1 and CDR2: SGHRS, YFSETQ. CDR3 nucleotide sequence: TGCGCCAGCAGTTCCGGACAGGGACAAGTTGATGAGCAGTTCTTC. This encodes CASSSGQGQVDEQFF.

This clone occurred a few times. The chain links TRBV30 to TRBJ1-1; D remains ambiguous. The CDR3 length is 11 residues. In germline, CDR1 is GTSNPN, CDR2 SVGIG (reference sequence). V lost 1 base to trimming and J lost 7 bases, with 7 bases between them. The CDR3 loop is CAWSADGEAFF. CDR3 in DNA: TGTGCCTGGAGTGCGGACGGTGAAGCTTTCTTT.